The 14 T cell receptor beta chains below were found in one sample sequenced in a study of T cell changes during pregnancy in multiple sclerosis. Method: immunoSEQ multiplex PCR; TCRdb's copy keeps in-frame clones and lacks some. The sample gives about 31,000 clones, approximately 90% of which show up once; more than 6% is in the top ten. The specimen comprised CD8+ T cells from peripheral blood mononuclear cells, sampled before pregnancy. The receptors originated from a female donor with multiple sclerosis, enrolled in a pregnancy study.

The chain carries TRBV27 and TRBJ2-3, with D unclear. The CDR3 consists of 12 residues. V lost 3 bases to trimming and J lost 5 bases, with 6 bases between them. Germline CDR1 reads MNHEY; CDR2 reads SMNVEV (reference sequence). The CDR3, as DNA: TGTGCCAGCAGTTTCGCCAGAGATACGCAGTATTTT. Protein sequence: CASSFARDTQYF.

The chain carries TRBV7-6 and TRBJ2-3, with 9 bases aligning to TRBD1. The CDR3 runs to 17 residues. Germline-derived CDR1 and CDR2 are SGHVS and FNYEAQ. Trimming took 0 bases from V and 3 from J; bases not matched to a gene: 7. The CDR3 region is CASSLAEGTGFTDTQYF. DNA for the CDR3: TGTGCCAGCAGCTTAGCGGAGGGGACAGGGTTTACAGATACGCAGTATTTT.

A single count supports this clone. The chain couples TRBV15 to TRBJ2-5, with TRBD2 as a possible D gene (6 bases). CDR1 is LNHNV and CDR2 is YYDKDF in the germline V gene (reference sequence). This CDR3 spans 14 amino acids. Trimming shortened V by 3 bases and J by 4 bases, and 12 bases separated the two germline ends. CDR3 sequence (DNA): TGTGCCACCAGCAGCCGACTAGGTGGAGAGACCCAGTACTTC. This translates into CATSSRLGGETQYF. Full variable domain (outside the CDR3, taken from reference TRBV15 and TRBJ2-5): DAMVIQNPRYQVTQFGKPVTLSCSQTLNHNVMYWYQQKSSQAPKLLFHYYDKDFNNEADTPDNFQSRRPNTSFCFLDIRSPGLGDTAMYLCATSSRLGGETQYFGPGTRLLVL.

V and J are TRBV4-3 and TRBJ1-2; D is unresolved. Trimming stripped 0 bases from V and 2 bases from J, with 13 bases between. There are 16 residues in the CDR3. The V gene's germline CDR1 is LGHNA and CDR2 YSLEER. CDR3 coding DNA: TGCGCCAGCAGCCAAGATAGCGTTGGAGGGAACTATGGCTACACCTTC. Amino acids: CASSQDSVGGNYGYTF.

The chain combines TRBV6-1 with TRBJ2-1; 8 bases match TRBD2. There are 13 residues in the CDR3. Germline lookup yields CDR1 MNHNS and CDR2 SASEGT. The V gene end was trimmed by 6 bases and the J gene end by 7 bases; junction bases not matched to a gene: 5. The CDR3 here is CASRRGAANEQFF. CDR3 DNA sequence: TGTGCCAGCAGGCGGGGGGCGGCTAATGAGCAGTTCTTC.

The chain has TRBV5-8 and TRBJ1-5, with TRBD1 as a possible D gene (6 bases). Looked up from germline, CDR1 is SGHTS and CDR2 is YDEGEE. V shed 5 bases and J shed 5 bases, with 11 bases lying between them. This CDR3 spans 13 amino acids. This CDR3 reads CASSETGYQPQHF. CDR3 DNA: TGTGCCAGCAGTGAGACAGGTTATCAGCCCCAGCATTTT.

The CDR3 nucleotides are TGTGCCTGGAGTGTACTATCAACAGATACGCAGTATTTT. It codes for CAWSVLSTDTQYF. This sequence joins TRBV30 and TRBJ2-3; D is uncertain. Per germline, CDR1 GTSNPN and CDR2 SVGIG (reference sequence). V gave up 0 bases and J gave up 3 bases, with 7 bases separating them. The CDR3 is 13 amino acids. The full variable domain, rest sourced from reference TRBV30 and TRBJ2-3, is SQTIHQWPATLVQPVGSPLSLECTVEGTSNPNLYWYRQAAGRGLQLLFYSVGIGQISSEVPQNLSASRPQDRQFILSSKKLLLSDSGFYLCAWSVLSTDTQYFGPGTRLTVL.

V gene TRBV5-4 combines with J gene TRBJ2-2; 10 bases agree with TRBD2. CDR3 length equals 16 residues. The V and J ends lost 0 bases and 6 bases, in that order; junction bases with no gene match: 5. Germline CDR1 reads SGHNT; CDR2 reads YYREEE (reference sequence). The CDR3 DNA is TGTGCCAGCAGCTTGGGCCTAGCGGGGGTCTCCGGGGAGCTGTTTTTT. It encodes CASSLGLAGVSGELFF.

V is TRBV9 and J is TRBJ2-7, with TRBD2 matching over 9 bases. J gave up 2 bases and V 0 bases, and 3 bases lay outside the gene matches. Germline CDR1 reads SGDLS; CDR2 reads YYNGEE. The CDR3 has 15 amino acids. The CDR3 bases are TGTGCCAGCAGCGTAGGGGCTAGCGGGACCTACGAGCAGTACTTC. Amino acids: CASSVGASGTYEQYF.

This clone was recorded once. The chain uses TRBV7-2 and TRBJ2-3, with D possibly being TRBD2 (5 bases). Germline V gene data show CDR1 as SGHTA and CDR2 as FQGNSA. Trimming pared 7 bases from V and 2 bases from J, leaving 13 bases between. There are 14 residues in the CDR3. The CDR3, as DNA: TGTGCCAGCATCCTGGGCGGGTCCACAGATACGCAGTATTTT. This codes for CASILGGSTDTQYF.

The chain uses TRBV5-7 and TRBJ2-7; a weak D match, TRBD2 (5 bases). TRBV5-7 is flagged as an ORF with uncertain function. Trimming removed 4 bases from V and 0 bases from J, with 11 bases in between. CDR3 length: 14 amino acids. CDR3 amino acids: CASSPSGSSYEQYF. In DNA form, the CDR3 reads TGTGCCAGCAGCCCATCGGGGAGCTCCTACGAGCAGTACTTC.

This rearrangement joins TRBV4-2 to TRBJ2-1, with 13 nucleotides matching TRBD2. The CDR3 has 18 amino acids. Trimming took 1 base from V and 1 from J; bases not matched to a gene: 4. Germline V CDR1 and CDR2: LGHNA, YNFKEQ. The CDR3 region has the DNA TGTGCCAGCAGCCAAGGACTAGCGGGAGGAATATCCTACAATGAGCAGTTCTTC. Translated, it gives CASSQGLAGGISYNEQFF.

CDR3: CASSLEGVYEQYF. In nucleotides, the CDR3 is TGTGCCAGCAGCTTGGAGGGAGTATACGAGCAGTACTTC. The rearrangement links TRBV7-9 to TRBJ2-7; a possible D gene is TRBD2 (6 bases). Germline CDR1 reads SEHNR; CDR2 reads FQNEAQ (reference sequence). The ends were cut back, 3 bases at V and 4 bases at J, with 10 bases in the middle. The CDR3 is 13 amino acids.

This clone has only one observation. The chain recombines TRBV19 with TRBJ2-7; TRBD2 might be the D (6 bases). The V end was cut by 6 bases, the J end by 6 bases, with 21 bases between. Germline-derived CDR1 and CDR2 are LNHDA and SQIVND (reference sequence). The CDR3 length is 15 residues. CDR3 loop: CASSLLAGSPLEQYF. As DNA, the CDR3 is TGTGCCAGTAGCCTCCTCGCGGGGAGTCCCCTCGAGCAGTACTTC.